These 20 T cell receptor beta chains originate from one sample sequenced in a study of blood T cell repertoires in COVID-19. Sequencing was performed with immunoSEQ multiplex PCR; in TCRdb, only in-frame clones are kept and a portion is missing. The table includes about 260,000 clones, about 85% detected once. Sequencing was performed on peripheral blood. These receptors all come from a human donor in a cohort sampled during active COVID-19.

V is TRBV27 and J is TRBJ2-1, with TRBD2 identical over 11 bases. This CDR3 has 16 amino acids. Germline loops: CDR1 MNHEY, CDR2 SMNVEV (reference sequence). Losses at the gene ends were 5 bases for V and 5 bases for J; bases not matched to a gene: 8. Here the CDR3 DNA reads TGTGCCAGCAGTCCCCTAGCGGGAGGTGGAAACAATGAGCAGTTCTTC. It codes for CASSPLAGGGNNEQFF.

The chain has TRBV9 and TRBJ2-2; maybe TRBD2 (6 bases). The germline V and J ends were trimmed by 0 bases and 5 bases, with 8 bases remaining between them. Germline values: CDR1 SGDLS, CDR2 YYNGEE. This CDR3 has 14 amino acids. CDR3 loop: CASSVGGETGELFF. CDR3 coding DNA: TGTGCCAGCAGCGTAGGCGGGGAGACCGGGGAGCTGTTTTTT. Complete variable domain (other parts from reference TRBV9 and TRBJ2-2): DSGVTQTPKHLITATGQRVTLRCSPRSGDLSVYWYQQSLDQGLQFLIQYYNGEERAKGNILERFSAQQFPDLHSELNLSSLELGDSALYFCASSVGGETGELFFGEGSRLTVL.

This chain uses TRBV5-1 with TRBJ2-7, with a possible D match to TRBD1 (6 bases). The germline V gene has CDR1 SGHRS and CDR2 YFSETQ. The CDR3 is made up of 13 amino acids. V gave up 4 bases and J gave up 2 bases, with 10 bases separating them. CDR3 DNA: TGCGCCAGCAGCCACGGACAGACCTACGAGCAGTACTTC. Translated, it gives CASSHGQTYEQYF.

The CDR3 reads CASMGYGRNNEQFF. The CDR3 DNA sequence: TGTGCCAGTATGGGATACGGGAGGAACAATGAGCAGTTCTTC. The chain uses TRBV19 and TRBJ2-1; TRBD2 agrees at 7 bases. Germline loops: CDR1 LNHDA, CDR2 SQIVND (reference sequence). This CDR3 has 14 amino acids. Trimming cost V 7 bases and J 5 bases; bases outside gene matches: 8.

This clone was counted a single time. This chain links TRBV5-4 with TRBJ2-7; the match to TRBD2 covers 9 bases. Germline-derived CDR1 and CDR2 are SGHNT and YYREEE (reference sequence). There are 15 residues in the CDR3. V was pared by 0 bases and J by 4 bases, with 5 bases of the junction left unmatched. The DNA of the CDR3 is TGTGCCAGCAGCTTGGAGGGGACTAGCAAGTACGAGCAGTACTTC. The encoded protein is CASSLEGTSKYEQYF.

The CDR3 loop reads CASSPSLAVGSDTQYF. Here the CDR3 DNA reads TGTGCCAGCAGTCCCTCCCTAGCTGTAGGTTCAGATACGCAGTATTTT. The V gene is TRBV28, the J gene TRBJ2-3, with D possibly TRBD2 on 5 matching bases. CDR3 length equals 16 residues. V was shortened by 5 bases and J by 4 bases, with 19 bases between the two germline ends. CDR1 and CDR2 from the germline V gene are MDHEN and SYDVKM. Drawing the rest from reference TRBV28 and TRBJ2-3, the complete variable domain is DVKVTQSSRYLVKRTGEKVFLECVQDMDHENMFWYRQDPGLGLRLIYFSYDVKMKEKGDIPEGYSVSREKKERFSLILESASTNQTSMYLCASSPSLAVGSDTQYFGPGTRLTVL.

The CDR3, as DNA: TGTGCCAGCAGCTTAGATTACAGTGGCTACACCTTC. Translated, it gives CASSLDYSGYTF. The chain combines TRBV7-2 with TRBJ1-2; D remains ambiguous. Germline loops: CDR1 SGHTA, CDR2 FQGNSA. This CDR3 region has 12 residues. The V end lost 1 base, the J end lost 7 bases, and 7 bases lay between the germline ends.

This clone has just one count. The chain is built from TRBV5-1 and TRBJ1-1; D is unclear. Germline values: CDR1 SGHRS, CDR2 YFSETQ. The CDR3 is 13 residues long. The ends were cut back, 4 bases at V and 3 bases at J, with 10 bases in the middle. The CDR3 region has the DNA TGCGCCAGCAGCCAGAACGTTGACACTGAAGCTTTCTTT. This codes for CASSQNVDTEAFF.

The chain recombines TRBV6-5 with TRBJ2-7; 9 bases are shared with TRBD1. Germline loops: CDR1 MNHEY, CDR2 SVGAGI. The CDR3 has 15 amino acids. V lost 6 bases to trimming and J lost 1 base; unmatched junction nucleotides: 7. Here the CDR3 DNA reads TGTGCCAGCAGCGTTCCGGGACAGGGATCCTACGAGCAGTACTTC. Residues: CASSVPGQGSYEQYF.

The rearrangement joins TRBV6-5 to TRBJ2-7, with TRBD2 matching over 7 bases. The ends lost 2 bases at V and 2 bases at J; junction bases unmatched: 6. The CDR3 totals 15 residues. Looked up from germline, CDR1 is MNHEY and CDR2 is SVGAGI. The CDR3 loop is CASSYRRGKAYEQYF. The CDR3 DNA reads as TGTGCCAGCAGTTACCGGCGGGGGAAAGCCTACGAGCAGTACTTC.

This chain uses TRBV3-1 (or the pseudogene TRBV3-2) with TRBJ1-1; TRBD1 is a possible D gene (5 bases). The length of the CDR3 is 15 residues. Germline V lookup: CDR1 LGHDT, CDR2 YNNKEL (reference sequence). Trimming took off 1 base at V and 7 bases at J, with 16 bases between the two ends. The CDR3 here is CASSQAGGGLNEAFF. In DNA, the CDR3 is TGTGCCAGCAGCCAAGCGGGGGGGGGATTGAATGAAGCTTTCTTT.

This clone was seen a handful of times. The V gene is TRBV3-1 (or the pseudogene TRBV3-2), the J gene TRBJ2-2; possible D gene TRBD1, 6 bases. The germline gives CDR1 LGHDT, CDR2 YNNKEL (reference sequence). Trimming removed 5 bases from V and 4 bases from J, with 8 bases in between. The CDR3 totals 13 residues. CDR3 in amino acids: CASSETGTGELFF. For the CDR3, the DNA is TGTGCCAGCAGCGAGACAGGCACCGGGGAGCTGTTTTTT.

The chain couples TRBV5-1 to TRBJ2-2; tentative D call: TRBD1 (5 bases). CDR1 and CDR2 from the germline V gene are SGHRS and YFSETQ. The CDR3 extends over 14 amino acids. Deletions cut 7 bases from V and 0 bases from J, with 10 bases between. In DNA form, the CDR3 reads TGCGCCAGCCGCAACAGGACGAACACCGGGGAGCTGTTTTTT. It translates to CASRNRTNTGELFF. The full variable domain, in which reference TRBV5-1 and TRBJ2-2 provide the parts outside the CDR3, is KAGVTQTPRYLIKTRGQQVTLSCSPISGHRSVSWYQQTPGQGLQFLFEYFSETQRNKGNFPGRFSGRQFSNSRSEMNVSTLELGDSALYLCASRNRTNTGELFFGEGSRLTVL.

The chain carries TRBV5-4 and TRBJ1-1; D may be TRBD1 (6 bases). V lost 0 bases and J 2 bases, leaving 11 bases between the germline ends. Per the germline V gene, CDR1 is SGHNT and CDR2 is YYREEE (reference sequence). The CDR3 runs to 15 residues. CDR3 sequence: CASSLAGHTNTEAFF. The CDR3 DNA reads as TGTGCCAGCAGCTTGGCGGGACATACAAACACTGAAGCTTTCTTT.

As regards this clone: Other DNA sequences in the sample encode the same CDR3. This chain joins TRBV27 and TRBJ2-1, with 9 positions matching TRBD2. The junction had 3 bases not matched to a gene; V was cut back by 8 bases and J by 1 base. The germline V gene encodes CDR1 MNHEY and CDR2 SMNVEV (reference sequence). There are 14 residues in the CDR3. The CDR3: CASGREGSYNEQFF. CDR3 nucleotide sequence: TGTGCCAGCGGGCGGGAGGGATCCTACAATGAGCAGTTCTTC.

The chain has TRBV28 and TRBJ2-5; D possibly corresponds to TRBD2 (5 bases). Trimming removed 3 bases at V and 4 bases at J, with 9 bases between. Germline CDR1 MDHEN, CDR2 SYDVKM. The length of the CDR3 is 13 residues. CDR3 sequence: CASSFGGPETQYF. The CDR3 coding sequence is TGTGCCAGCAGTTTCGGAGGACCAGAGACCCAGTACTTC.

This clone came up once. This chain links TRBV12-3 or TRBV12-4 with TRBJ2-7, with D perhaps matching TRBD1 (6 bases). This CDR3 comprises 12 residues. Trimming left V 5 bases short and J 5 bases short, with 10 bases between. For the CDR3, the DNA is TGTGCCAGCAGTCCCGACAGGAACGAGCAGTACTTC. This sequence encodes CASSPDRNEQYF.

V and J are TRBV21-1 and TRBJ1-5; TRBD1 reflects the table's D call only, with no check against the DNA. TRBV21-1 corresponds to a pseudogene. The CDR3 length is 16 residues. CDR3 in amino acids: CASSTHTCYSNQPQHF. CDR3 DNA sequence: TGTGCCAGCAGCACGCACACCTGTTATAGCAATCAGCCCCAGCATTTT.

CDR3 nucleotide sequence: TGTGCCAGCAGAGGTACTAGCGGGAGGGCCCATGAGCAGTTCTTC. Its protein product is CASRGTSGRAHEQFF. The rearrangement joins TRBV6-5 to TRBJ2-1; 13 bases are shared with TRBD2. Germline V CDR1 and CDR2: MNHEY, SVGAGI. This CDR3 spans 15 amino acids. The V and J ends lost 6 bases and 8 bases, in that order; junction bases with no gene match: 7.

The gene calls are TRBV19 and TRBJ2-1; 10 bases map to TRBD2. Trimming took 6 bases from V and 8 from J; bases not matched to a gene: 13. Germline CDR1 reads LNHDA; CDR2 reads SQIVND (reference sequence). The CDR3 totals 16 residues. The CDR3 region is CASRLQAGGPADEQFF. The CDR3, as DNA: TGTGCCAGTAGATTGCAAGCGGGAGGGCCGGCGGATGAGCAGTTCTTC.